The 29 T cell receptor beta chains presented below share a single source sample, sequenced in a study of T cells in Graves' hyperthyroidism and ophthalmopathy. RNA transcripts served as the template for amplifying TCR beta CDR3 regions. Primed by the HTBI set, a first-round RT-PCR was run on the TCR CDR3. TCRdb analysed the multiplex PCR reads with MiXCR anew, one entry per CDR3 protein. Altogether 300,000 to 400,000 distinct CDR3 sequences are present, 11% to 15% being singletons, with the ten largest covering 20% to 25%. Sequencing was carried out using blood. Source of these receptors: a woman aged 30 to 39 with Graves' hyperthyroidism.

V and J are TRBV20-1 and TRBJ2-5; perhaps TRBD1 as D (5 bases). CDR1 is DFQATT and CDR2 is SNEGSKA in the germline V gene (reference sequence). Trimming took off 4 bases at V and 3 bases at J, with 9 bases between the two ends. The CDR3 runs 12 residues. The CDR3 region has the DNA TGCAGTGCTATTAAAGGGGAAGAGACCCAGTACTTC. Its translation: CSAIKGEETQYF.

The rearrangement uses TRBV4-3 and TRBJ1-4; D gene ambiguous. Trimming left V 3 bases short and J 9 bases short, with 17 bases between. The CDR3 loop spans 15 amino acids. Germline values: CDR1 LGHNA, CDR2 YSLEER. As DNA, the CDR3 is TGCGCCAGCAGCCAGTCCTGGGCAGCCGCCCAAAAACTGTTTTTT. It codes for CASSQSWAAAQKLFF.

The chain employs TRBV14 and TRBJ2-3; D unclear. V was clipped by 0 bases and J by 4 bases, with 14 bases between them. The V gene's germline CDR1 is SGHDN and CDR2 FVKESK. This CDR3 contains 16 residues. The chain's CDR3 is CASSQDLRPDSDTQYF. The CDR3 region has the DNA TGTGCCAGCAGCCAAGATTTACGACCGGATTCAGATACGCAGTATTTT. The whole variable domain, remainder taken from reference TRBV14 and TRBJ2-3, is EAGVTQFPSHSVIEKGQTVTLRCDPISGHDNLYWYRRVMGKEIKFLLHFVKESKQDESGMPNNRFLAERTGGTYSTLKVQPAELEDSGVYFCASSQDLRPDSDTQYFGPGTRLTVL.

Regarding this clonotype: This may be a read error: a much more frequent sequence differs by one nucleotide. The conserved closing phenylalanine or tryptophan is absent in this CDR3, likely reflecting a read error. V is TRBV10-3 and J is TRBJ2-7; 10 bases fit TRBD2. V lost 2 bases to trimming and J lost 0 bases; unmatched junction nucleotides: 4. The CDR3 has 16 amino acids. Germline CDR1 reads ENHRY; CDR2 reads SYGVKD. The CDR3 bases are TGTGCCATCAGTGAGGGACTAGCGGAATCCTCCTACGAGCAGTACCTC. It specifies CAISEGLAESSYEQYL.

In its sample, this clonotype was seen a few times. The CDR3, as DNA: TGTGCCAGTAGTCCCCAGGCTACGGGGTATGGCTACACCTTC. Protein product: CASSPQATGYGYTF. The J gene is TRBJ1-2, the V gene TRBV19; D gene uncertain. V was shortened by 5 bases and J by 5 bases, with 15 bases between the two germline ends. The germline V gene has CDR1 LNHDA and CDR2 SQIVND (reference sequence). This CDR3 is 14 amino acids long.

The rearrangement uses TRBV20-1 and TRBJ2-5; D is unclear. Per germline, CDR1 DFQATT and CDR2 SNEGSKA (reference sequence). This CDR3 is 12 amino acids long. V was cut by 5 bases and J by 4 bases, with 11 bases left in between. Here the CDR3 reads CSALEATETQYF. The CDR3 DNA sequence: TGCAGTGCTCTTGAGGCTACAGAGACCCAGTACTTC.

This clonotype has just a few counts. CDR3 residues: CASSTGTSAYGSYNEQFF. DNA of the CDR3: TGTGCCAGTAGTACCGGGACTAGCGCCTACGGCTCCTACAATGAGCAGTTCTTC. This chain joins TRBV19 and TRBJ2-1, with 10 bases aligning to TRBD2. The ends lost 4 bases at V and 0 bases at J; junction bases unmatched: 9. This CDR3 spans 18 amino acids. Per germline, CDR1 LNHDA and CDR2 SQIVND (reference sequence).

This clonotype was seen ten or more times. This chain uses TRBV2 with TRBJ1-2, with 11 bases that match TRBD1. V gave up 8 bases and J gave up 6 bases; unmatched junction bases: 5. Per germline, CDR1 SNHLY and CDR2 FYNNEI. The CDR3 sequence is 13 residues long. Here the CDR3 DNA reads TGTGCCAGCGGGACAGGGGGAGTTAATGGCTACACCTTC. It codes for CASGTGGVNGYTF.

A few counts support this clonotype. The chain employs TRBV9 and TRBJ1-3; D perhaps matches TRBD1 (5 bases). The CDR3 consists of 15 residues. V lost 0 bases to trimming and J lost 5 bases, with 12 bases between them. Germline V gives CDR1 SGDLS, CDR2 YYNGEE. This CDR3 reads CASSVGIQGRNTIYF. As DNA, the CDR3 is TGTGCCAGCAGCGTAGGCATCCAGGGAAGAAACACCATATATTTT. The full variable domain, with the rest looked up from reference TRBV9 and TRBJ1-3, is DSGVTQTPKHLITATGQRVTLRCSPRSGDLSVYWYQQSLDQGLQFLIQYYNGEERAKGNILERFSAQQFPDLHSELNLSSLELGDSALYFCASSVGIQGRNTIYFGEGSWLTVV.

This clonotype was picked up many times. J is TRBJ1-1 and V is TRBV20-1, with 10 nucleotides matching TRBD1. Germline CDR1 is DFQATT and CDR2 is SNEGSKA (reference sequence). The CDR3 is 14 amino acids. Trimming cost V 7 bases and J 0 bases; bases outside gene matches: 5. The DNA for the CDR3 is TGCAGTGGCCGGGACAGGGGTTTGAACACTGAAGCTTTCTTT. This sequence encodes CSGRDRGLNTEAFF.

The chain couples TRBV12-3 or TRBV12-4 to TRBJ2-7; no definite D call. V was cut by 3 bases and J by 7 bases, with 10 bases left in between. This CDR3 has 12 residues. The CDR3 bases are TGTGCCAGCAGTTTTGTCGACCTAGAGCAGTACTTC. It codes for CASSFVDLEQYF.

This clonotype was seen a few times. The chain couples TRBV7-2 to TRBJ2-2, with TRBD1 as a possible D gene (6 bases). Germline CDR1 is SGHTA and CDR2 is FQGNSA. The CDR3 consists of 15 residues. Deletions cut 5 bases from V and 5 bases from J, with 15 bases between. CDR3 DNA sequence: TGTGCCAGCAGCCCAGGGACACCTTCGACCGGGGAGCTGTTTTTT. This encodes CASSPGTPSTGELFF.

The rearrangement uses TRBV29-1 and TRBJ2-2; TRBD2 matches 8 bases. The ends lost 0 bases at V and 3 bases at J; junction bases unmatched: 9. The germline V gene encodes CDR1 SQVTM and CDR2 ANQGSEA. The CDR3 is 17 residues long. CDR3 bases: TGCAGCGTTGAAGATTATCGAGCGGGGGTCGACACCGGGGAGCTGTTTTTT. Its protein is CSVEDYRAGVDTGELFF.

In DNA, the CDR3 is TGCAGCGTCCCGGACAGCCACACTGAAGCTTTCTTT. Translated, it gives CSVPDSHTEAFF. V is TRBV29-1 and J is TRBJ1-1; tentative D call: TRBD1 (6 bases). The germline V gene encodes CDR1 SQVTM and CDR2 ANQGSEA. The CDR3 is 12 residues long. Trimming pared 6 bases from V and 3 bases from J, leaving 11 bases between.

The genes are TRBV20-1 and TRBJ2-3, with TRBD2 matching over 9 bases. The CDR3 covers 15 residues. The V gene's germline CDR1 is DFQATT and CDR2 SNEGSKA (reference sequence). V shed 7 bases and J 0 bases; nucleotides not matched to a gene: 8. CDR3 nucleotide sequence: TGCAGTGGGAGAAGGACTAGCGCGAGCACAGATACGCAGTATTTT. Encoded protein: CSGRRTSASTDTQYF.

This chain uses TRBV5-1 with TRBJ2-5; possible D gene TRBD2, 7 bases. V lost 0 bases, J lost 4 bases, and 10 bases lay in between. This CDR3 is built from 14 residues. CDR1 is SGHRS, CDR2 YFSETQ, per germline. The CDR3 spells CASSLVGGPETQYF. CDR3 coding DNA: TGCGCCAGCAGCTTGGTGGGGGGGCCAGAGACCCAGTACTTC.

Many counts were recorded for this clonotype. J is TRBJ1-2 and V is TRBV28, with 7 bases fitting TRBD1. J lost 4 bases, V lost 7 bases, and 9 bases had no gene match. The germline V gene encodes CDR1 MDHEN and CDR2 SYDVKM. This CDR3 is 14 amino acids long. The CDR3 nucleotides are TGTGCCAGCACTATGGACAGGCGACTCTATGGCTACACCTTC. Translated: CASTMDRRLYGYTF.

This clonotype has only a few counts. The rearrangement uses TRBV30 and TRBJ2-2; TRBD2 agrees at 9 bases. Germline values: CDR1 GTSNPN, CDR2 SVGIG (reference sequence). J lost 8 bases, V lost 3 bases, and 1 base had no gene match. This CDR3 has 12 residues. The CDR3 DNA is TGTGCCTGGAGGCTAGCGGGAGGGGAGCTGTTTTTT. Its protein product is CAWRLAGGELFF.

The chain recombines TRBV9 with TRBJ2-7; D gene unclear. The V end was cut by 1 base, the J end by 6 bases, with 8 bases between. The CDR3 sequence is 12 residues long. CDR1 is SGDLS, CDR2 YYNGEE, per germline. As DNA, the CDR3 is TGTGCCAGCAGCGTATCAGGCCTCGAGCAGTACTTC. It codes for CASSVSGLEQYF.

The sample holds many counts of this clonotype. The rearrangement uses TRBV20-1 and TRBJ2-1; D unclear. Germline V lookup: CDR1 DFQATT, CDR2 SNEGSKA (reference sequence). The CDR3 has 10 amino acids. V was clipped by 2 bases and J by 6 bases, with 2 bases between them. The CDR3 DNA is TGCAGTGCTAGAATCAATGAGCAGTTCTTC. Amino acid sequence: CSARINEQFF.

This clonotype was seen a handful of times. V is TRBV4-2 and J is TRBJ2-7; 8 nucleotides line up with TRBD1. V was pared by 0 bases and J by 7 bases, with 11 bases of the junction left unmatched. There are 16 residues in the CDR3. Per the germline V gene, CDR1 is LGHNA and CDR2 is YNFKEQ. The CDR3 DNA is TGTGCCAGCAGCCAAGAGGAAGGGACAGGTGTATGGGAGCAGTACTTC. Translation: CASSQEEGTGVWEQYF.

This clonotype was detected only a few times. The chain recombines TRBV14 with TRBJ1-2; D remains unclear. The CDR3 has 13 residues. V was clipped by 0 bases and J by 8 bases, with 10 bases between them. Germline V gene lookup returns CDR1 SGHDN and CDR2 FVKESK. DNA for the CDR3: TGTGCCAGCAGCCAAGATCAGCGAAAGGGCTACACCTTC. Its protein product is CASSQDQRKGYTF.

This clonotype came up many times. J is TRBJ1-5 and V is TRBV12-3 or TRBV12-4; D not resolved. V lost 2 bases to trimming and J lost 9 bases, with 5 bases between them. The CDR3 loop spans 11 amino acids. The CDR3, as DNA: TGTGCCAGCAGTTTACTCGGGCCCCAGCATTTT. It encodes CASSLLGPQHF.

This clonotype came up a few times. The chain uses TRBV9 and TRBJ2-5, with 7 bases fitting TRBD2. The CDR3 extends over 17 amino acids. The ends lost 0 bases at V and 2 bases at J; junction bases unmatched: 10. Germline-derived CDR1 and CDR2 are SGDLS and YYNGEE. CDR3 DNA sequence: TGTGCCAGCAGCGTAGCTCCCTGGGGGGGAGGTCAAGAGACCCAGTACTTC. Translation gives CASSVAPWGGGQETQYF. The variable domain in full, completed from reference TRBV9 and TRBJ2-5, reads DSGVTQTPKHLITATGQRVTLRCSPRSGDLSVYWYQQSLDQGLQFLIQYYNGEERAKGNILERFSAQQFPDLHSELNLSSLELGDSALYFCASSVAPWGGGQETQYFGPGTRLLVL.

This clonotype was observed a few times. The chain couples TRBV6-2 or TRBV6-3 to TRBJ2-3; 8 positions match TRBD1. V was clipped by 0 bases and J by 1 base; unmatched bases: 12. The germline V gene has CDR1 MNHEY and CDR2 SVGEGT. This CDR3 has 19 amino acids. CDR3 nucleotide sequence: TGTGCCAGCAGTTACTCGATTGGGGAGATGACAGGGGGCACAGATACGCAGTATTTT. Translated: CASSYSIGEMTGGTDTQYF.

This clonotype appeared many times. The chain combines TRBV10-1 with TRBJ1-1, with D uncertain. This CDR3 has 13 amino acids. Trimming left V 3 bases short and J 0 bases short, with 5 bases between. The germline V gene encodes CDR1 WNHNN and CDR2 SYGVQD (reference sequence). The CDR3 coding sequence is TGCGCCAGCAGTGATACGGTGAACACTGAAGCTTTCTTT. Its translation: CASSDTVNTEAFF.

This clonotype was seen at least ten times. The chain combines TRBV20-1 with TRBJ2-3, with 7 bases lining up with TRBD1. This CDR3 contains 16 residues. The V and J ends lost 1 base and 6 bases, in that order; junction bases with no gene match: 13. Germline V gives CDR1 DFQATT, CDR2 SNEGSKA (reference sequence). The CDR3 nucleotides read TGCAGTGCTAGAGGAACGTTACAGGGGCAGGGGGATACGCAGTATTTT. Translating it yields CSARGTLQGQGDTQYF.

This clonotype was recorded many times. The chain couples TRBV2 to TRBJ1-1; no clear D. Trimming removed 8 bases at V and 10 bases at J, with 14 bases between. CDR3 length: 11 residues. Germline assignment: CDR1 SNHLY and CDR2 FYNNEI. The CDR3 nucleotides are TGTGCCAGCGGTCGGGCGCTTGGAGCTTTCTTT. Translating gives CASGRALGAFF.

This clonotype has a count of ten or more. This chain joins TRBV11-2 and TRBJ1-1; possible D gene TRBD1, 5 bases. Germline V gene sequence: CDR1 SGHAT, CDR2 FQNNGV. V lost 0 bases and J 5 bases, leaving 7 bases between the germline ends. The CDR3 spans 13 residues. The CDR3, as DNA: TGTGCCAGCAGCTTAGATAAGGGGACTGAAGCTTTCTTT. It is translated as CASSLDKGTEAFF.